Given below is one T cell receptor (beta chain) in context. Sequencing used immunoSEQ multiplex PCR; TCRdb keeps in-frame clones, though not all of them. The sample records 150,000 to 200,000 clones, 85% to 90% being singletons. This entry is derived from a study of blood T cell repertoires in COVID-19. About the study: COVID-19 samples collected from the United States, Italy and Spain covered acute and convalescent phases. Sources were T cells, B-cell-depleted T cells, or PBMCs; the material itself was cDNA or gDNA.

The origin of this receptor is a woman aged 65 to 85 with acute or convalescent COVID-19. Sequencing used peripheral blood.

CDR3 sequence: CASSSYSGNSPLHF. DNA for the CDR3: TGTGCCAGCAGCAGTTATTCAGGGAATTCACCCCTCCACTTT. The chain employs TRBV14 and TRBJ1-6; D is possibly TRBD1 (5 bases). The germline gives CDR1 SGHDN, CDR2 FVKESK. The V gene lost 5 bases and the J gene lost 7 bases, with 12 bases spanning the gap. This CDR3 comprises 14 residues.